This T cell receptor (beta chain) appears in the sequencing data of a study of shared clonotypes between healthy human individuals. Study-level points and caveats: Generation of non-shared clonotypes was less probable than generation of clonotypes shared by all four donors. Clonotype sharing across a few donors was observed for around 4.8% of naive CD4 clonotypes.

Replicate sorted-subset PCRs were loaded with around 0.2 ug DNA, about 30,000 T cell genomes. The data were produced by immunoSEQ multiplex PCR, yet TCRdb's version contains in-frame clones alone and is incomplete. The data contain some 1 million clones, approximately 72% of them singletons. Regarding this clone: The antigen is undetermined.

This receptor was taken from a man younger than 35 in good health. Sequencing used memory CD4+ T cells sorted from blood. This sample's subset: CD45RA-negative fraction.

CDR3 sequence (DNA): TGTGCCAGTAGTATAGGTAGGACAGCTTACGAGCAGTACTTC. Its translation: CASSIGRTAYEQYF. The chain employs TRBV19 and TRBJ2-7, with a possible D match to TRBD1 (6 bases). Trimming took 1 base from V and 4 from J, leaving 11 bases between them. The CDR3 has 14 residues. Per the germline V gene, CDR1 is LNHDA and CDR2 is SQIVND (reference sequence).